This TCR beta chain was retrieved from a study of T cells after yellow fever vaccination. For this clonotype: The antigen is undetermined.

Whole-study findings and limits: There was a possibility that FACS-sorted repertoires contained abundant clonotypes contaminating from the bulk population.

V shed 1 base and J 4 bases; nucleotides not matched to a gene: 4. CDR1 is LGHNT, CDR2 FRNRAP, per germline. The CDR3 runs 15 residues. TCRdb re-analysed the 5' RACE reads in MiXCR, keeping a single row per CDR3 protein. Here the sample spans 300,000 to 400,000 distinct CDR3 sequences, 6.2% being singletons. This specimen was PBMCs, taken 5 days after the yellow fever booster vaccination. This rearrangement joins TRBV12-5 to TRBJ2-1, with 7 bases matching TRBD1. The receptor's source is a man aged 25 to 40 who received the YFV17D yellow fever vaccine. In DNA form, the CDR3 reads TGTGCTAGTGGTTTGGGACAGGGAAGTTACAATGAGCAGTTCTTC. Translation: CASGLGQGSYNEQFF.